This entry features one T cell receptor (beta chain) sequence. The source of the sample is a study of control samples from healthy donors and cancer patients. The repertoire was sequenced with immunoSEQ multiplex PCR; TCRdb's copy has only in-frame clones and lacks some. The profile shows about 88,000 clones, 85% to 95% of them singletons. CDR1 is SNHLY, CDR2 FYNNEI, per germline. This CDR3 has 11 residues. V lost 5 bases, J lost 4 bases, and 5 bases lay in between. This clonotype was obtained from a man aged 18 to 35 in good health. The V call is TRBV2, the J call TRBJ1-2; D remains unclear. The sequenced sample was blood. The CDR3 coding sequence is TGTGCCAGCAGTCTTCTCTATGGCTACACCTTC. Protein: CASSLLYGYTF.